This T cell receptor beta chain was documented in a study of STAT5B mutations in CD4+ large granular lymphocyte leukemia (dated by TCRdb to between 2021 and 2024). In terms of the full investigation: Among the healthy controls, the CDR3 'QG' motif was associated with a particular HLA allele. The study compared the TCRbeta repertoires of patients with CD4+ T-cell large granular lymphocyte leukemia against those of healthy blood donors. The purity of purified fractions was confirmed by flow cytometry on FACSCanto II or FACSVerse to exceed 95% among lymphocytes. The paper's findings and limits, for the study overall: Main leukemic clonotypes were private to each patient, although roughly 24% of the main leukemic clonotypes were found at low frequency in the non-leukemic repertoires of other patients. Data were not HLA-matched; higher clonality in CD4+ versus CD8+ T-LGLL could reflect the relatively small sample size. TRBV06-family usage was enriched among the top patient clones (8/27) compared with healthy controls (2/35). Greater clonality appeared to be present in CD4-sorted patient repertoires than in healthy CD4+ repertoires, and the difference was retained after the putative leukemic clones were removed.

The immunoSEQ assay at survey resolution was used to sequence TCRbeta rearrangements from genomic DNA. Per the authors' processing: A lowest detectable productive clonotype frequency of 2.59 x 10-5 was observed in the TCR sequencing data. Analyses included only productive TCRbeta rearrangements, meaning complete and in-frame sequences. Clonality for each sample was calculated as Simpson clonality in the immunoSEQ Analyzer version 3.0. Based on frequency, clones were grouped as very rare, small, medium, large (1-20%) or hyperexpanded (>20%). Generation probabilities were estimated with OLGA 1.2.3, V-gene circos plots were made with VDJtools, specificities were looked up in VDJdb, and CDR3 motifs were identified with GLIPH. The clones in this table, taken by TCRdb from immuneACCESS, are in-frame only. Not every clone is retained; where verified, under half of the shortfall comes from an unresolved V gene, and the cause of the rest is unknown. V, J and clone size reflect that table, while D and trimming were determined from the DNA. A total of approximately 24,000 clones appear in this sample, approximately 81% of them only once. More than 0.25% of the sample comes from the top ten.

Healthy controls were roughly 40 blood donors whose buffy coats came from the Finnish Red Cross blood service. All TCR-sequenced material derived from peripheral blood: patient blood samples and healthy donor buffy coats. Ficoll-Hypaque gradient centrifugation was used to isolate peripheral blood mononuclear cells. For the healthy controls, CD4+ cells were obtained from buffy coats by magnetic purification. Genomic DNA was extracted with the Gentra Puregene Cell and Tissue kit and quantified on a Qubit 2.0 fluorometer. As concerns this clone: Its antigen has not been determined. No much larger clone is present one base from it, and per-base qualities are unavailable.

V and J lose 1 base and 6 bases, and a span of 9 bases separates them. The germline V gene specifies SGHVS as CDR1 and FQNEAQ as CDR2. From the cysteine through the phenylalanine, the CDR3 covers 14 amino acids. Solely the CDR3 DNA is kept, with 42 bases framed from the first base. The sample comprised CD4+ T cells from blood buffy coats. The V gene is TRBV7-8 and the J gene is TRBJ2-2; the D gene is perhaps TRBD1 or TRBD2, each of them matching over 5 bases. The sequence derives from a human donor in good health. The DNA sequence is TGTGCCAGCAGCTTAGGGGGGAAGGCCGGGGAGCTGTTTTTT. Its protein reads: CASSLGGKAGELFF. The CDR3 plus the reference TRBV7-8 and TRBJ2-2 genes for the other parts give the full variable domain: GAGVSQSPRYKVAKRGQDVALRCDPISGHVSLFWYQQALGQGPEFLTYFQNEAQLDKSGLPSDRFFAERPEGSVSTLKIQRTQQEDSAVYLCASSLGGKAGELFFGEGSRLTVL.